This passage covers 8 T cell receptor gamma chains from one sample sequenced in a study of gamma-delta T cells after stem cell transplantation (dated by TCRdb to 2016 to 2017). The library was generated by RT-PCR. Sequenced on an Illumina MiSeq. With CATT, TCRdb called clones again from the public reads; duplicate DNA rows were later joined. This sample gives roughly 1,200 gamma-chain clones in total; less than 3.5% of them show up just once. The top ten hold more than 25% of the sample. Sequenced sample: gamma-delta T cells. All receptors come from a human donor. It is not recorded whose cells these are; they may come from a transplant donor.

For this clone: One base separates it from a far larger clone, so it is likely a read error. V and J are TRGV9 and TRGJ1 or TRGJ2. The germline gives CDR1 GITISATS, CDR2 ISYDGTV (reference sequence). The CDR3 runs 11 residues. For the CDR3, the DNA is TGTACCTTGCCCGTGCGGGCGGGGAAACTCTTT. It specifies CTLPVRAGKLF.

This clone qualifies as medium-sized (0.01 to 0.1%). The sample has other DNA sequences that encode this CDR3 too. V and J are TRGV9 and TRGJP. V shed 1 base and J 7 bases; nucleotides not matched to a gene: 4. Germline V CDR1 and CDR2: GITISATS, ISYDGTV (reference sequence). The CDR3 has 16 residues. In nucleotides, the CDR3 is TGTGCCTTGTGGGAGGTTGAGGAGTTGGGCAAAAAAATCAAGGTATTT. Amino acids: CALWEVEELGKKIKVF.

Sample share makes this clone large. The chain links TRGV9 to TRGJ1 or TRGJ2. Germline CDR1 reads GITISATS; CDR2 reads ISYDGTV (reference sequence). This CDR3 comprises 13 residues. Trimming cost V 0 bases and J 13 bases; bases outside gene matches: 12. The CDR3 loop is CALWEVRSSRKLF. The DNA of the CDR3 is TGTGCCTTGTGGGAGGTGCGGAGTTCTCGTAAACTCTTT.

Judged by abundance, this clone is medium-sized. A far larger clone is off by one base, so a read error is likely. This sequence joins TRGV3 and TRGJ1 or TRGJ2. The CDR3 covers 15 residues. Germline V gives CDR1 VTNTFY, CDR2 YDVSTARD (reference sequence). CDR3 amino acids: CATRDRQRLYYKKLF. As DNA, the CDR3 is TGTGCCACCCGGGACAGGCAGAGGTTATATTATAAGAAACTCTTT.

This clone is medium-sized by share. The V call is TRGV9, the J call TRGJP. This CDR3 region has 17 residues. Germline lookup yields CDR1 GITISATS and CDR2 ISYDGTV (reference sequence). The junction had 8 bases not matched to a gene; V was cut back by 2 bases and J by 7 bases. CDR3 coding DNA: TGTGCCTTGTGGGAGGGACGCAATGAGTTGGGCAAAAAAATCAAGGTATTT. Protein sequence: CALWEGRNELGKKIKVF.

On this clone itself: TCRdb records a much larger clone's protein for this DNA, with a difference at residue 3 that likely arises from a read error; the protein given is the translation of the DNA. This sequence joins TRGV4 and TRGJ1 or TRGJ2. The germline gives CDR1 EGSTGY, CDR2 YDSYTSSV. The CDR3 has 12 amino acids. The CDR3 loop is CAAWEGYYKKLF. The CDR3 DNA sequence: TGTGCCGCCTGGGAGGGATATTATAAGAAACTCTTT.

This clone is medium-sized within its sample. The V call is TRGV9, the J call TRGJP. CDR1 is GITISATS and CDR2 is ISYDGTV in the germline V gene (reference sequence). V dropped 5 bases and J dropped 6; count of bases not matched to a gene: 1. The CDR3 covers 14 residues. This CDR3 reads CALWVELGKKIKVF. The CDR3 nucleotides read TGTGCCTTGTGGGTAGAGTTGGGCAAAAAAATCAAGGTATTT.

This clone has more than one count but fewer than ten. This sequence is one base from a far larger clone and is likely a read error. Additional DNA sequences in this sample encode the identical CDR3. CDR3 bases: TGTGCCTTGTGGGAGGTGCTCAGGGAGTTGGGCAAAAAAATCAAGGTATTT. This encodes CALWEVLRELGKKIKVF. V is TRGV9 and J is TRGJP. The CDR3 consists of 17 residues. With 0 bases clipped from V and 7 bases from J, the junction kept 6 bases outside the gene matches. Germline V lookup: CDR1 GITISATS, CDR2 ISYDGTV (reference sequence).